A single T cell receptor beta chain is shown here with its context. The data are from a study of technical replicates of blood from a few donors. TCRdb's table, derived via immunoSEQ multiplex PCR, lists solely in-frame clones and lacks some. The repertoire has more than 65,000 clones, approximately 94% of them found once; the top ten carry 0.36%. Per the germline V gene, CDR1 is KGHSH and CDR2 is LQKENI. The V and J ends lost 3 bases and 7 bases respectively, with 9 bases between them. CDR3 length: 13 residues. Sequencing input: T cells isolated from PBMCs. The chain carries TRBV18 and TRBJ2-2, with D possibly matching TRBD1 (5 bases). The sequence derives from a human donor in good health. The CDR3 DNA sequence: TGTGCCAGCTCACCTCGAGACAGCGGGGAGCTGTTTTTT. This codes for CASSPRDSGELFF.